This TCR beta chain was captured by sequencing in a study of long-term antiretroviral therapy in people with HIV. Study results and caveats: Every time point showed a repertoire led by clones expanded before ART.

Researchers ran immunoSEQ v3.0 at survey level. Method: immunoSEQ multiplex PCR; TCRdb's copy keeps in-frame clones and lacks some. Here the sample spans 14,000 or so clones, around 90% being singletons. Regarding this clone: Its antigen remains unknown.

CDR1 is SGHVS and CDR2 is FNYEAQ in the germline V gene. The CDR3 is 14 residues long. Deletions cut 5 bases from V and 1 base from J, with 11 bases between. Treatment for all HIV-infected participants took place in the United States. This rearrangement joins TRBV7-6 to TRBJ1-1; D is ambiguous. This clonotype was sampled from a man aged 35 to 55 with HIV. Sample: unsorted PBMCs, taken 6.2 years after starting antiretroviral therapy. CDR3 sequence reads: CASSLAGSNTEAFF. The CDR3, as DNA: TGTGCCAGCAGCCTTGCAGGATCGAACACTGAAGCTTTCTTT.